Listed below are T cell receptor beta chains from one sample, sequenced in a study of CD8+ T cells in alopecia areata. Assay: immunoSEQ multiplex PCR; the TCRdb copy retains only in-frame clones and omits some. The data contain some 210,000 clones, 50% to 70% of them singletons. The sequencing here drew on CD4+ T cells sorted from blood, taken at week 0. Source of these receptors: a human donor with alopecia areata. Each CDR3 is given with its conserved first and last residue. Fields, in order: clone size, V gene, D gene, J gene, CDR3 protein, CDR3 DNA. D genes are given only for firm matches. Not all rows give a size; the values are once, few, many and, for expanded clones, a class.

abundance: -; v_gene: TRBV4-2; d_gene: TRBD2; j_gene: TRBJ2-7; CDR3aa: CASSQVAGGGEQYF; CDR3nt: TGTGCCAGCAGCCAAGTAGCGGGGGGTGGCGAGCAGTACTTC
abundance: -; v_gene: TRBV5-6; d_gene: -; j_gene: TRBJ1-2; CDR3aa: CASSLGHSLGYTF; CDR3nt: TGTGCCAGCAGCTTAGGACATTCTCTCGGCTACACCTTC
abundance: -; v_gene: TRBV2; d_gene: -; j_gene: TRBJ2-1; CDR3aa: CASSGGGLASYNEQFF; CDR3nt: TGTGCCAGCAGTGGGGGAGGTCTAGCGTCCTACAATGAGCAGTTCTTC
abundance: once; v_gene: TRBV7-7; d_gene: TRBD1; j_gene: TRBJ2-3; CDR3aa: CASSRQGGTDTQYF; CDR3nt: TGTGCCAGCAGTCGACAGGGTGGAACAGATACGCAGTATTTT
abundance: -; v_gene: TRBV11-2; d_gene: TRBD2; j_gene: TRBJ2-2; CDR3aa: CASSLTSPNTGELFF; CDR3nt: TGTGCCAGCAGCTTGACTAGCCCGAACACCGGGGAGCTGTTTTTT
abundance: few; v_gene: TRBV4-1; d_gene: -; j_gene: TRBJ2-1; CDR3aa: CASSPGVPRGSYNEQFF; CDR3nt: TGCGCCAGCAGCCCAGGGGTCCCTAGGGGCTCCTACAATGAGCAGTTCTTC
abundance: -; v_gene: TRBV5-1; d_gene: -; j_gene: TRBJ2-3; CDR3aa: CASSRRPASTDTQYF; CDR3nt: TGCGCCAGCAGCCGGCGGCCGGCTAGCACAGATACGCAGTATTTT
abundance: -; v_gene: TRBV6-5; d_gene: -; j_gene: TRBJ1-4; CDR3aa: CASRPGLAPEKLFF; CDR3nt: TGTGCCAGCAGACCGGGACTTGCCCCGGAAAAACTGTTTTTT
abundance: -; v_gene: TRBV19; d_gene: -; j_gene: TRBJ1-2; CDR3aa: CASSRPVTGGLNYGYTF; CDR3nt: TGTGCCAGTAGTCGTCCTGTGACAGGAGGACTGAACTATGGCTACACCTTC
abundance: -; v_gene: TRBV29-1; d_gene: -; j_gene: TRBJ1-1; CDR3aa: CSVDRRFQNTEAFF; CDR3nt: TGCAGCGTTGACAGGAGGTTTCAGAACACTGAAGCTTTCTTT
abundance: -; v_gene: TRBV10-1; d_gene: -; j_gene: TRBJ2-3; CDR3aa: CASRSSTDTQYF; CDR3nt: TGCGCCAGCAGATCCTCCACAGATACGCAGTATTTT
abundance: -; v_gene: TRBV18; d_gene: TRBD1; j_gene: TRBJ1-2; CDR3aa: CASSPDRETSGYTF; CDR3nt: TGTGCCAGCTCACCGGACAGGGAAACATCTGGCTACACCTTC
abundance: few; v_gene: TRBV30; d_gene: -; j_gene: TRBJ2-1; CDR3aa: CAWTLPAYNEQFF; CDR3nt: TGTGCCTGGACTCTCCCAGCCTACAATGAGCAGTTCTTC
abundance: few; v_gene: TRBV25-1; d_gene: -; j_gene: TRBJ1-1; CDR3aa: CASRAQGNEAEAFF; CDR3nt: TGTGCCAGCAGAGCACAGGGAAATGAGGCTGAAGCTTTCTTT
abundance: once; v_gene: TRBV29-1; d_gene: TRBD1; j_gene: TRBJ2-1; CDR3aa: CSVGRDRGSSYNEQFF; CDR3nt: TGCAGCGTTGGGCGCGACAGGGGGAGCTCCTACAATGAGCAGTTCTTC
abundance: -; v_gene: TRBV2; d_gene: -; j_gene: TRBJ2-1; CDR3aa: CASIREVGEQFF; CDR3nt: TGTGCCAGCATAAGGGAGGTGGGTGAGCAGTTCTTC
abundance: -; v_gene: TRBV4-1; d_gene: -; j_gene: TRBJ1-2; CDR3aa: CASSQDGLRYGYTF; CDR3nt: TGCGCCAGCAGCCAAGATGGGCTGCGTTATGGCTACACCTTC
abundance: -; v_gene: TRBV5-1; d_gene: TRBD1; j_gene: TRBJ2-7; CDR3aa: CASSIGQGATYEQYF; CDR3nt: TGCGCCAGCAGCATAGGACAGGGAGCGACCTACGAGCAGTACTTC
abundance: few; v_gene: TRBV6-6; d_gene: -; j_gene: TRBJ2-5; CDR3aa: CASSPRGVRGGETQYF; CDR3nt: TGTGCCAGCAGTCCCCGCGGGGTTAGGGGGGGAGAGACCCAGTACTTC
abundance: -; v_gene: TRBV27; d_gene: -; j_gene: TRBJ1-1; CDR3aa: CASSLKRGTNTEAFF; CDR3nt: TGTGCCAGCAGTTTAAAGCGGGGGACCAACACTGAAGCTTTCTTT
abundance: few; v_gene: TRBV11-2; d_gene: -; j_gene: TRBJ1-1; CDR3aa: CASSLDLHMNTEAFF; CDR3nt: TGTGCCAGCAGCTTAGATCTCCACATGAACACTGAAGCTTTCTTT
abundance: -; v_gene: TRBV2; d_gene: -; j_gene: TRBJ1-4; CDR3aa: CASRLLFEKLFF; CDR3nt: TGTGCCAGCAGGCTTCTTTTTGAAAAACTGTTTTTT
abundance: -; v_gene: TRBV6-5; d_gene: -; j_gene: TRBJ2-3; CDR3aa: CASRRWISTDTQYF; CDR3nt: TGTGCCAGCAGACGATGGATTAGCACAGATACGCAGTATTTT
abundance: -; v_gene: TRBV7-2; d_gene: TRBD2; j_gene: TRBJ2-1; CDR3aa: CASSSRLAGGGEQFF; CDR3nt: TGTGCCAGCAGCTCACGACTAGCGGGAGGAGGTGAGCAGTTCTTC
abundance: -; v_gene: TRBV30; d_gene: -; j_gene: TRBJ2-3; CDR3aa: CAWNSLAEVADTQYF; CDR3nt: TGTGCCTGGAACTCTCTGGCGGAGGTAGCAGATACGCAGTATTTT
abundance: few; v_gene: TRBV6-5; d_gene: TRBD2; j_gene: TRBJ2-5; CDR3aa: CASSSGLADQETQYF; CDR3nt: TGTGCCAGCAGCTCGGGACTAGCAGATCAAGAGACCCAGTACTTC
abundance: many; v_gene: TRBV6-5; d_gene: -; j_gene: TRBJ1-5; CDR3aa: CASSSRASNQPQHF; CDR3nt: TGTGCCAGCAGTTCAAGGGCTAGCAATCAGCCCCAGCATTTT
abundance: few; v_gene: TRBV25-1; d_gene: -; j_gene: TRBJ2-5; CDR3aa: CASSEVGLASKETQYF; CDR3nt: TGTGCCAGCAGTGAAGTGGGGTTGGCCTCGAAAGAGACCCAGTACTTC
abundance: -; v_gene: TRBV5-1; d_gene: -; j_gene: TRBJ2-7; CDR3aa: CASSLTSLTYEQYF; CDR3nt: TGCGCCAGCAGCTTGACAAGTCTCACCTACGAGCAGTACTTC
abundance: -; v_gene: TRBV14; d_gene: -; j_gene: TRBJ2-1; CDR3aa: CASSPFGAGYNEQFF; CDR3nt: TGTGCCAGCAGCCCCTTTGGGGCGGGGTACAATGAGCAGTTCTTC
abundance: -; v_gene: TRBV27; d_gene: -; j_gene: TRBJ2-3; CDR3aa: CASSLQSSTDTQYF; CDR3nt: TGTGCCAGCAGTTTACAGTCTAGCACAGATACGCAGTATTTT
abundance: few; v_gene: TRBV14; d_gene: TRBD1; j_gene: TRBJ1-2; CDR3aa: CASSRSTGVGGYTF; CDR3nt: TGTGCCAGCAGCCGATCGACAGGGGTGGGAGGCTACACCTTC
abundance: -; v_gene: TRBV30; d_gene: -; j_gene: TRBJ2-7; CDR3aa: CAWSVLGYEQYF; CDR3nt: TGTGCCTGGAGTGTCCTGGGGTACGAGCAGTACTTC
abundance: -; v_gene: TRBV14; d_gene: -; j_gene: TRBJ1-2; CDR3aa: CASSPPLGDGNYGYTF; CDR3nt: TGTGCCAGCAGCCCTCCCTTAGGGGACGGAAACTATGGCTACACCTTC
abundance: -; v_gene: TRBV7-8; d_gene: -; j_gene: TRBJ2-1; CDR3aa: CASSLVDRGGDEQFF; CDR3nt: TGTGCCAGCAGCTTAGTAGACCGAGGCGGGGATGAGCAGTTCTTC